One sample yielded the 27 T cell receptor beta chains listed below, sequenced in a study of blood T cell repertoires in COVID-19. Here immunoSEQ multiplex PCR was the method, and the copy in TCRdb shows in-frame clones only, minus some. The profile shows some 220,000 clones, approximately 90% of them singletons. The source material was peripheral blood. The receptors were gathered from a woman between 18 and 29 years old who had recovered from COVID-19.

The gene calls are TRBV27 and TRBJ2-7; TRBD1 agrees at 7 bases. V lost 7 bases and J lost 3; bases outside the gene matches: 12. This CDR3 has 15 amino acids. CDR1 is MNHEY, CDR2 SMNVEV, per germline (reference sequence). The CDR3 coding sequence is TGTGCCAGCAAGCTCTATTGGACAGGCGACTACGAGCAGTACTTC. Translation gives CASKLYWTGDYEQYF.

The CDR3 nucleotides are TGTGCCACCAGCAGAGTTGGAGATCAGCCCCAGCATTTT. It encodes CATSRVGDQPQHF. The V and J genes are TRBV15 and TRBJ1-5; the D is unclear. The CDR3 is 13 residues long. Germline V gene lookup returns CDR1 LNHNV and CDR2 YYDKDF (reference sequence). V dropped 1 base and J dropped 5 bases, with 6 bases sitting between them. The full variable domain, rest sourced from reference TRBV15 and TRBJ1-5, is DAMVIQNPRYQVTQFGKPVTLSCSQTLNHNVMYWYQQKSSQAPKLLFHYYDKDFNNEADTPDNFQSRRPNTSFCFLDIRSPGLGDTAMYLCATSRVGDQPQHFGDGTRLSIL.

Note on this clone: The identical CDR3 is also encoded by other nucleotide sequences in the sample. The rearrangement links TRBV12-3 or TRBV12-4 to TRBJ1-2; possible D gene TRBD1, 5 bases. V was shortened by 6 bases and J by 4 bases, with 9 bases between the two germline ends. The CDR3 is made up of 12 amino acids. CDR3 in DNA: TGTGCCAGCAGGACGGGACTCTATGGCTACACCTTC. Encoded protein: CASRTGLYGYTF.

This chain joins TRBV11-2 and TRBJ1-4; D is perhaps TRBD1 (6 bases). The CDR3 spans 15 residues. The V gene lost 5 bases and the J gene lost 0 bases, with 10 bases spanning the gap. Germline CDR1 SGHAT, CDR2 FQNNGV. As DNA, the CDR3 is TGTGCCAGCAGCCCTGGGACAACAACTAATGAAAAACTGTTTTTT. The encoded protein is CASSPGTTTNEKLFF. The complete variable domain, with remaining parts taken from reference TRBV11-2 and TRBJ1-4, reads EAGVAQSPRYKIIEKRQSVAFWCNPISGHATLYWYQQILGQGPKLLIQFQNNGVVDDSQLPKDRFSAERLKGVDSTLKIQPAKLEDSAVYLCASSPGTTTNEKLFFGSGTQLSVL.

The V gene is TRBV5-5, the J gene TRBJ1-6; 9 bases align to TRBD1. The CDR3 totals 17 residues. V lost 5 bases and J lost 0; bases outside the gene matches: 6. Germline V CDR1 and CDR2: SGHKS, YYEKEE (reference sequence). The CDR3 sequence: CASRPKTGGSYNSPLHF. The CDR3 bases are TGTGCCAGCAGACCTAAGACAGGGGGCTCCTATAATTCACCCCTCCACTTT. The variable domain in full, with the rest retrieved from reference TRBV5-5 and TRBJ1-6, is DAGVTQSPTHLIKTRGQQVTLRCSPISGHKSVSWYQQVLGQGPQFIFQYYEKEERGRGNFPDRFSARQFPNYSSELNVNALLLGDSALYLCASRPKTGGSYNSPLHFGNGTRLTVT.

This clone showed up just once. J is TRBJ2-5 and V is TRBV13; the D is unclear. Germline V gene data show CDR1 as PRHDT and CDR2 as FYEKMQ (reference sequence). The CDR3 has 14 residues. Trimming pared 1 base from V and 5 bases from J, leaving 11 bases between. This CDR3 reads CASSLEAVRETQYF. CDR3 bases: TGTGCCAGCAGCTTAGAGGCGGTAAGGGAGACCCAGTACTTC.

The chain links TRBV25-1 to TRBJ2-1; 7 positions match TRBD2. The ends lost 4 bases at V and 6 bases at J; junction bases unmatched: 6. CDR3 length: 14 amino acids. Germline V gene data show CDR1 as MGHDK and CDR2 as SYGVNS. For the CDR3, the DNA is TGTGCCAGCAGTGTAGCGGGTGGGGGCAATGAGCAGTTCTTC. Its translation is CASSVAGGGNEQFF.

This clone has just a few counts. The V gene is TRBV7-2, the J gene TRBJ2-1; 9 nucleotides match TRBD2. The V gene's germline CDR1 is SGHTA and CDR2 FQGNSA. The CDR3 has 15 residues. V gave up 3 bases and J gave up 0 bases; unmatched junction bases: 0. The CDR3, as DNA: TGTGCCAGCAGCTTTAGCGGGAGCTCCTACAATGAGCAGTTCTTC. It specifies CASSFSGSSYNEQFF.

In DNA, the CDR3 is TGTGCCTGGAGTGTACCGACTAGCGGGATGCTTTGGAATGAGCAGTTCTTC. Translated, it gives CAWSVPTSGMLWNEQFF. This rearrangement joins TRBV30 to TRBJ2-1, with TRBD2 identical over 11 bases. Germline V CDR1 and CDR2: GTSNPN, SVGIG (reference sequence). The CDR3 runs to 17 residues. V gave up 0 bases and J gave up 7 bases; unmatched junction bases: 11.

There are a few counts of this clone. The CDR3 nucleotides are TGTGCCAGCACCAAAACCGACAGGGAAGTCACAGATACGCAGTATTTT. It translates to CASTKTDREVTDTQYF. V is TRBV25-1 and J is TRBJ2-3; TRBD1 aligns across 7 bases. Germline loops: CDR1 MGHDK, CDR2 SYGVNS. The CDR3 contains 16 residues. Trimming at V came to 7 bases and at J to 2 bases, leaving 12 bases not matched to a gene.

This clone showed up just a few times. The chain employs TRBV7-9 and TRBJ2-1; 9 positions agree with TRBD2. After removal of 1 base from V and 9 bases from J, the junction contained 7 bases not matched to a gene. CDR1 and CDR2 (germline): SEHNR, FQNEAQ (reference sequence). The CDR3 consists of 15 residues. CDR3 loop: CASSLDAGGPLEQFF. DNA for the CDR3: TGTGCCAGCAGCTTAGACGCGGGAGGGCCACTTGAGCAGTTCTTC. Full variable domain (remainder filled in from reference TRBV7-9 and TRBJ2-1): DTGVSQNPRHKITKRGQNVTFRCDPISEHNRLYWYRQTLGQGPEFLTYFQNEAQLEKSRLLSDRFSAERPKGSFSTLEIQRTEQGDSAMYLCASSLDAGGPLEQFFGPGTRLTVL.

The chain has TRBV29-1 and TRBJ1-2; D is undetermined. Looked up from germline, CDR1 is SQVTM and CDR2 is ANQGSEA. The CDR3 covers 13 residues. V dropped 2 bases and J dropped 8 bases, with 15 bases sitting between them. The chain's CDR3 is CSVEFATDLGYTF. The CDR3 coding sequence is TGCAGCGTTGAATTTGCCACAGATTTAGGCTACACCTTC.

The chain joins TRBV27 to TRBJ2-3, with 9 bases that match TRBD1. CDR1 and CDR2 from the germline V gene are MNHEY and SMNVEV (reference sequence). The CDR3 totals 16 residues. V shed 4 bases, J shed 2 bases, and the junction held 7 bases outside the gene matches. The DNA for the CDR3 is TGTGCCAGCAGTTCCGGGACAGGGCAACACACAGATACGCAGTATTTT. Translated: CASSSGTGQHTDTQYF.

The chain has TRBV27 and TRBJ1-4, with 7 nucleotides matching TRBD1. Trimming took 4 bases from V and 3 from J; bases not matched to a gene: 5. The CDR3 totals 15 residues. CDR1 MNHEY and CDR2 SMNVEV come from the germline V gene (reference sequence). The CDR3 DNA is TGTGCCAGCAGTTCACAGGGGCATGCTAATGAAAAACTGTTTTTT. Protein: CASSSQGHANEKLFF.

This clone came up once. The J gene is TRBJ2-1, the V gene TRBV20-1, with a tentative D call TRBD2 (6 bases). With 3 bases removed from V and 13 bases from J, the gap between germline ends came to 10 bases. Per germline, CDR1 DFQATT and CDR2 SNEGSKA (reference sequence). The CDR3 runs to 10 residues. CDR3 residues: CSASGSKQFF. For the CDR3, the DNA is TGCAGTGCTAGCGGGAGCAAACAGTTCTTC.

The chain couples TRBV2 to TRBJ1-2, with a possible D match to TRBD1 (5 bases). This CDR3 spans 15 amino acids. In germline, CDR1 is SNHLY, CDR2 FYNNEI. Deletions cut 3 bases from V and 2 bases from J, with 13 bases between. The CDR3 region is CASSDHGGPNYGYTF. The CDR3 coding sequence is TGTGCCAGCAGTGATCACGGGGGACCCAACTATGGCTACACCTTC.

The chain recombines TRBV15 with TRBJ2-6; D is unclear. Trimming stripped 3 bases from V and 3 bases from J, with 9 bases between. The CDR3 covers 15 residues. Germline V CDR1 and CDR2: LNHNV, YYDKDF (reference sequence). CDR3 in amino acids: CATSRRRVGANVLTF. For the CDR3, the DNA is TGTGCCACCAGCAGGAGACGGGTTGGGGCCAACGTCCTGACTTTC. The complete variable domain, with remaining parts taken from reference TRBV15 and TRBJ2-6, reads DAMVIQNPRYQVTQFGKPVTLSCSQTLNHNVMYWYQQKSSQAPKLLFHYYDKDFNNEADTPDNFQSRRPNTSFCFLDIRSPGLGDTAMYLCATSRRRVGANVLTFGAGSRLTVL.

J is TRBJ2-3 and V is TRBV12-5; perhaps TRBD2 as D (6 bases). Germline CDR1 is LGHNT and CDR2 is FRNRAP. Trimming took off 0 bases at V and 2 bases at J, with 21 bases between the two ends. This CDR3 is built from 19 residues. CDR3: CASGLVLRRDWGPTDTQYF. The CDR3 DNA sequence: TGTGCTAGTGGTTTGGTACTAAGGCGGGACTGGGGCCCCACAGATACGCAGTATTTT.

V and J are TRBV7-2 and TRBJ2-3, with 8 bases identical to TRBD2. The trim removed 5 bases at V and 5 bases at J, leaving 9 bases unmatched. The length of the CDR3 is 15 residues. The germline CDR1 and CDR2 sequences are SGHTA and FQGNSA. The CDR3 loop reads CASSRSGMGVDTQYF. In DNA form, the CDR3 reads TGTGCCAGCAGCCGTAGCGGGATGGGAGTAGATACGCAGTATTTT.

J is TRBJ2-7 and V is TRBV19; D might be TRBD1 (6 bases). Trimming stripped 5 bases from V and 3 bases from J, with 14 bases between. Germline V gene lookup returns CDR1 LNHDA and CDR2 SQIVND (reference sequence). This CDR3 is 14 amino acids long. The CDR3 DNA sequence: TGTGCCAGTAGTCCAGGGACGGGACACTACGAGCAGTACTTC. Residues: CASSPGTGHYEQYF.

V and J are TRBV7-3 and TRBJ1-1; TRBD1 is a possible D gene (5 bases). Trimming took 6 bases from V and 1 from J, leaving 15 bases between them. Germline V gene lookup returns CDR1 SGHTA and CDR2 FQGTGA. CDR3 length: 15 residues. This chain's CDR3 is CASSLSGYENTEAFF. The DNA for the CDR3 is TGTGCCAGCAGTCTTTCAGGGTACGAGAACACTGAAGCTTTCTTT.

J is TRBJ2-1 and V is TRBV4-2, with 11 nucleotides matching TRBD2. The CDR3 is 16 residues long. V dropped 0 bases and J dropped 9; count of bases not matched to a gene: 7. Germline loops: CDR1 LGHNA, CDR2 YNFKEQ. CDR3 region: CASSQDLAGGVVEQFF. The DNA of the CDR3 is TGTGCCAGCAGCCAAGATCTAGCGGGAGGTGTGGTTGAGCAGTTCTTC.

V usage is TRBV6-1 and J usage is TRBJ2-7; TRBD1 might be the D (6 bases). CDR3 length equals 15 residues. The V end lost 2 bases, the J end lost 3 bases, and 14 bases lay between the germline ends. CDR1 and CDR2 from the germline V gene are MNHNS and SASEGT. CDR3 DNA: TGTGCCAGCAGTGAAAGACAGGCGATACGCTACGAGCAGTACTTC. It yields the protein CASSERQAIRYEQYF.

The chain has TRBV25-1 and TRBJ1-3; D possibly corresponds to TRBD1 (6 bases). Germline CDR1 MGHDK, CDR2 SYGVNS. Trimming stripped 4 bases from V and 0 bases from J, with 13 bases between. This CDR3 is 16 amino acids long. CDR3 protein: CASSGTVKSSGNTIYF. CDR3 nucleotide sequence: TGTGCCAGCAGTGGGACAGTTAAGAGCTCTGGAAACACCATATATTTT.

V is TRBV15 and J is TRBJ2-1, with 16 bases identical to TRBD2. V gave up 1 base and J gave up 12 bases; unmatched junction bases: 6. Germline lookup yields CDR1 LNHNV and CDR2 YYDKDF (reference sequence). The CDR3 totals 16 residues. The CDR3 coding sequence is TGTGCCACCAGCAGAGGACCGGGACTAGCGGGAGGGTTGCAGTTCTTC. Amino acids: CATSRGPGLAGGLQFF.

The V and J genes are TRBV3-1 (or the pseudogene TRBV3-2) and TRBJ1-1; 7 positions agree with TRBD1. CDR1 is LGHDT, CDR2 YNNKEL, per germline (reference sequence). The CDR3 has 15 amino acids. V shed 5 bases, J shed 3 bases, and the junction held 9 bases outside the gene matches. The CDR3: CASSNRQGKDTEAFF. CDR3 nucleotides: TGTGCCAGCAGCAACAGACAGGGTAAAGACACTGAAGCTTTCTTT.

The rearrangement uses TRBV7-2 and TRBJ2-5; 12 bases align to TRBD2. Germline V CDR1 and CDR2: SGHTA, FQGNSA. The CDR3 contains 17 residues. V was pared by 1 base and J by 4 bases, with 7 bases of the junction left unmatched. The DNA for the CDR3 is TGTGCCAGCAGCTTAGGGACACTACTAGCGGGGGGAGAGACCCAGTACTTC. Its protein is CASSLGTLLAGGETQYF.